A single sample gave rise to the 16 T cell receptor beta chains below, sequenced in a study of CD8 T cells in ankylosing spondylitis. MiXCR, applied by TCRdb to the 5' RACE reads, yields one record per CDR3 protein. This sample has hundreds of thousands of distinct CDR3 sequences, with about a sixth found just once. Study-level findings and limits: Blood of patients with ankylosing spondylitis appeared to be characterized by a TCR beta motif of eight highly homologous variants.

Their specific antigens are unknown. The specimen was blood, either unsorted or a sorted T cell fraction (not recorded which). The source is a male donor with ankylosing spondylitis.

This clonotype was seen just once. In DNA, the CDR3 is TGTGCCAGCAGCTTGGTGGGCATAGTTTCACCCCTCCACTTT. Protein: CASSLVGIVSPLHF. This chain connects TRBV5-6 to TRBJ1-6; D is ambiguous. Germline V CDR1 and CDR2: SGHDT, YYEEEE. V shed 0 bases and J shed 9 bases, with 10 bases lying between them. The CDR3 covers 14 residues.

This clonotype was detected a few times. For the CDR3, the DNA is TGTGCCAGCAGTGGACAGGGGGGAGGGGAAGCTTTCTTT. The encoded protein is CASSGQGGGEAFF. The gene calls are TRBV6-1 and TRBJ1-1; 9 bases map to TRBD1. V was clipped by 4 bases and J by 8 bases; unmatched bases: 5. Germline V CDR1 and CDR2: MNHNS, SASEGT. This CDR3 has 13 amino acids.

The sample holds a few counts of this clonotype. The rearrangement uses TRBV30 and TRBJ1-1, with D tentatively TRBD1 (6 bases). The CDR3 contains 16 residues. V was trimmed by 3 bases and J by 1 base, leaving 18 bases between them. The germline V gene has CDR1 GTSNPN and CDR2 SVGIG (reference sequence). The CDR3 spells CAWRLSGVAGNTEAFF. The CDR3 coding sequence is TGTGCCTGGAGGCTTTCAGGGGTCGCTGGGAACACTGAAGCTTTCTTT. Complete variable domain (other parts from reference TRBV30 and TRBJ1-1): SQTIHQWPATLVQPVGSPLSLECTVEGTSNPNLYWYRQAAGRGLQLLFYSVGIGQISSEVPQNLSASRPQDRQFILSSKKLLLSDSGFYLCAWRLSGVAGNTEAFFGQGTRLTVV.

This sequence joins TRBV20-1 and TRBJ2-7; tentative D call: TRBD1 (6 bases). The CDR3 is 13 amino acids. Trimming shortened V by 5 bases and J by 1 base, and 12 bases separated the two germline ends. Per germline, CDR1 DFQATT and CDR2 SNEGSKA (reference sequence). CDR3 DNA sequence: TGCAGTGCTCTCCCGACAGGTTCCTACGAGCAGTACTTC. Translation: CSALPTGSYEQYF.

This clonotype was picked up a small number of times. The chain recombines TRBV5-1 with TRBJ1-4, with D perhaps matching TRBD1 (5 bases). The CDR3 length is 15 residues. Germline lookup yields CDR1 SGHRS and CDR2 YFSETQ. The V gene lost 4 bases and the J gene lost 7 bases, with 17 bases spanning the gap. CDR3 nucleotide sequence: TGCGCCAGCAGCCGGGGGACCGGCGGTGGTGAAAAACTGTTTTTT. Translating gives CASSRGTGGGEKLFF.

There are a few counts of this clonotype. The chain combines TRBV20-1 with TRBJ2-6; D call uncertain. Trimming removed 5 bases from V and 2 bases from J, with 13 bases in between. CDR1 and CDR2 (germline): DFQATT, SNEGSKA (reference sequence). The CDR3 spans 15 residues. CDR3 nucleotides: TGCAGTGCTTCTAGTCCGAATCCTGGGGCCAACGTCCTGACTTTC. Translating gives CSASSPNPGANVLTF.

This clonotype came up a few times. V is TRBV7-2 and J is TRBJ2-1; the D gene is possibly TRBD2 (5 bases). V gave up 2 bases and J gave up 3 bases, with 11 bases separating them. This CDR3 contains 15 residues. The V gene's germline CDR1 is SGHTA and CDR2 FQGNSA. The CDR3 sequence: CASSLTQRSYNEQFF. DNA for the CDR3: TGTGCCAGCAGCTTAACCCAGCGGAGCTACAATGAGCAGTTCTTC.

This rearrangement joins TRBV11-3 to TRBJ2-5; 7 bases are a match to TRBD1. In germline, CDR1 is SGHNT, CDR2 YENEEA. Losses at the gene ends were 7 bases for V and 3 bases for J; bases not matched to a gene: 5. CDR3 size: 13 residues. The CDR3 nucleotides read TGTGCCAGCAACCCGACAGGGAAAGAGACCCAGTACTTC. Protein: CASNPTGKETQYF.

This clonotype has just a few counts. This chain uses TRBV11-2 with TRBJ2-3, with D tentatively TRBD2 (5 bases). Per germline, CDR1 SGHAT and CDR2 FQNNGV. The CDR3 has 15 amino acids. V was pared by 5 bases and J by 3 bases, with 15 bases between. CDR3 in amino acids: CASSPAGLRTDTQYF. As DNA, the CDR3 is TGTGCCAGCAGCCCCGCGGGCCTAAGGACAGATACGCAGTATTTT.

This clonotype was found a few times. The rearrangement joins TRBV20-1 to TRBJ2-1; TRBD1 might be the D (6 bases). The CDR3 runs 14 residues. CDR1 DFQATT and CDR2 SNEGSKA come from the germline V gene (reference sequence). Trimming took off 6 bases at V and 2 bases at J, with 14 bases between the two ends. This CDR3 reads CSASRGFPYNEQFF. The CDR3 DNA is TGCAGTGCATCCAGGGGTTTCCCCTACAATGAGCAGTTCTTC.

V gene TRBV11-2 combines with J gene TRBJ2-7, with 7 bases fitting TRBD2. This CDR3 has 14 amino acids. Germline lookup yields CDR1 SGHAT and CDR2 FQNNGV. With V trimmed by 5 bases and J by 1 base, 5 bases remained unmatched. CDR3 nucleotides: TGTGCCAGCAGCCTGGGGGGGAAGTCCTACGAGCAGTACTTC. Amino acids: CASSLGGKSYEQYF.

This clonotype was observed a few times. The chain has TRBV6-2 or TRBV6-3 and TRBJ2-1, with 8 bases fitting TRBD2. From germline, CDR1 is MNHEY and CDR2 SVGEGT. V shed 2 bases and J 10 bases; nucleotides not matched to a gene: 7. The CDR3 loop spans 14 amino acids. This CDR3 is CASSYEAGVREQFF. The CDR3 nucleotides are TGTGCCAGCAGTTACGAAGCGGGAGTCCGGGAGCAGTTCTTC.

This clonotype has more than one count but fewer than ten. The chain combines TRBV29-1 with TRBJ1-1, with D possibly matching TRBD1 (5 bases). From germline, CDR1 is SQVTM and CDR2 ANQGSEA. The V and J ends lost 6 bases and 6 bases respectively, with 17 bases between them. The CDR3 spans 13 residues. CDR3 bases: TGCAGCGTAAAGACTTCAGGGTTCGCTGAAGCTTTCTTT. Its protein product is CSVKTSGFAEAFF.

This chain joins TRBV29-1 and TRBJ1-3; TRBD1 matches 7 bases. Per the germline V gene, CDR1 is SQVTM and CDR2 is ANQGSEA. The V segment lost 7 bases and the J segment 3 bases; nucleotides outside the gene matches: 12. The CDR3 totals 15 residues. Here the CDR3 DNA reads TGCAGCGCCCGACAGGGATCGCTAGGTGGAAACACCATATATTTT. Protein sequence: CSARQGSLGGNTIYF.

The genes are TRBV20-1 and TRBJ2-3; maybe TRBD1 (6 bases). The V end lost 6 bases, the J end lost 6 bases, and 16 bases lay between the germline ends. CDR1 is DFQATT and CDR2 is SNEGSKA in the germline V gene (reference sequence). CDR3 length: 13 residues. DNA for the CDR3: TGCAGTGCCCCACCCTCAGGGGCGGATACGCAGTATTTT. Translating it yields CSAPPSGADTQYF.

The rearrangement links TRBV20-1 to TRBJ2-7; D unresolved. The CDR3 contains 13 residues. The V end was cut by 6 bases, the J end by 0 bases, with 12 bases between. Germline CDR1 reads DFQATT; CDR2 reads SNEGSKA (reference sequence). CDR3 DNA: TGCAGTGCACTCAGACCTAGCTCCTACGAGCAGTACTTC. Protein product: CSALRPSSYEQYF.